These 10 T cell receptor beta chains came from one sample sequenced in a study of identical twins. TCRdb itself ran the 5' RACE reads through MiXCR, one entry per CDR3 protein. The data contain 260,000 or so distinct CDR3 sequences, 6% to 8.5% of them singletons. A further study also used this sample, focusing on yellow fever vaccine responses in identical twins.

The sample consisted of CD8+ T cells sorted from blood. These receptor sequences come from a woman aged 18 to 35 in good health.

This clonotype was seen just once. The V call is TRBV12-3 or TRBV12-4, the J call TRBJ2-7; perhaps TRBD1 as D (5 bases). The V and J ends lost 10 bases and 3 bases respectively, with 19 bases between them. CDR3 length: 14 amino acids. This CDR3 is CAISPGPDSYEQYF. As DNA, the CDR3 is TGTGCCATCAGCCCCGGCCCAGACAGCTACGAGCAGTACTTC.

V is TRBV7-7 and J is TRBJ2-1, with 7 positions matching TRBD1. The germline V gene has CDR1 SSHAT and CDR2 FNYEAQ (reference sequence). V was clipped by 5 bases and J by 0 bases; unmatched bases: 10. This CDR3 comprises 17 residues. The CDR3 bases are TGTGCCAGCAGCGTCGGGACAGCCCAAAGCTCCTACAATGAGCAGTTCTTC. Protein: CASSVGTAQSSYNEQFF.

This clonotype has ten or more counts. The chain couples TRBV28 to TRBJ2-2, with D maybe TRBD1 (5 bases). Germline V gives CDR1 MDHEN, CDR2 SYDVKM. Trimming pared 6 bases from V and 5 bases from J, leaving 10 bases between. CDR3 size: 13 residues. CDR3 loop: CASSSTDTGELFF. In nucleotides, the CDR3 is TGTGCCAGCAGCTCGACAGATACCGGGGAGCTGTTTTTT.

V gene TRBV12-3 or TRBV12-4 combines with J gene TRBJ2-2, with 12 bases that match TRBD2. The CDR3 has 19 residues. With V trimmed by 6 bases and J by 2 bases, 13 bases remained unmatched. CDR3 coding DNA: TGTGCCAGCAGCCCCGGACTAGCGGGAATGAGGGGAAACACCGGGGAGCTGTTTTTT. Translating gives CASSPGLAGMRGNTGELFF.

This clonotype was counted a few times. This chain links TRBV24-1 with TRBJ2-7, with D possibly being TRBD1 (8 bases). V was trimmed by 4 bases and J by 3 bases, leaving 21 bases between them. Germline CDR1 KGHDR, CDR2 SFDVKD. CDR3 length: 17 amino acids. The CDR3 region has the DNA TGTGCCACCAGTGACCCCCGGACAGGGAGGGACGACTACGAGCAGTACGTC. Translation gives CATSDPRTGRDDYEQYV.

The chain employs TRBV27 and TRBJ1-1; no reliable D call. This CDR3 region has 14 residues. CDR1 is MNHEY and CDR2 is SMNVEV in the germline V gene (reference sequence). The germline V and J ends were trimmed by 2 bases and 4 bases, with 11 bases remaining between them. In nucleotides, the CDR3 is TGTGCCAGCAGTTTAATTAGGGAAGGCACTGAAGCTTTCTTT. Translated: CASSLIREGTEAFF.

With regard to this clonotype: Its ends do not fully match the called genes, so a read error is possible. DNA of the CDR3: TGTGCCAGCACCCAAGATCTTCGGGGGGCCACCTACAATGAGCAGTTCTTC. This codes for CASTQDLRGATYNEQFF. The chain combines TRBV3-1 with TRBJ2-1; the D gene is possibly TRBD2 (7 bases). The CDR3 length is 17 residues. Germline V gene sequence: CDR1 LGHDT, CDR2 YNNKEL (reference sequence).

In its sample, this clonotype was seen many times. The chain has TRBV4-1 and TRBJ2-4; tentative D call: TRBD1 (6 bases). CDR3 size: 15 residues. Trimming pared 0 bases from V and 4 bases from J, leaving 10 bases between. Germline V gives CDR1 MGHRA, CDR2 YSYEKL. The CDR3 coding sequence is TGCGCCAGCAGCCAAGATACCGGGACAAAAAACATTCAGTACTTC. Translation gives CASSQDTGTKNIQYF.

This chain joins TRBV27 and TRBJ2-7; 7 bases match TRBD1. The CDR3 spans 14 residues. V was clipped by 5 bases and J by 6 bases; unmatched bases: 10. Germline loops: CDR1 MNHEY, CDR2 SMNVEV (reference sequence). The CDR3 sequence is CASSHGQAFIEQYF. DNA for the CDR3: TGTGCCAGCAGTCACGGACAGGCTTTTATCGAGCAGTACTTC.

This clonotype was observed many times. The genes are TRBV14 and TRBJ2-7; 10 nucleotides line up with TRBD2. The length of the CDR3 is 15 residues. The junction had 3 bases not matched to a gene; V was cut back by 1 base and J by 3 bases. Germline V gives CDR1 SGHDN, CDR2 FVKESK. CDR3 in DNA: TGTGCCAGCAGCCAAGGAGCGGGAGGGTTCTACGAGCAGTACTTC. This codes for CASSQGAGGFYEQYF.